The 8 T cell receptor beta chains below all came from one sample that was sequenced in a study of prognosis after radiotherapy for stage I lung cancer. By two-round multiplex PCR, the TCR beta CDR3 was amplified from genomic DNA. First-round PCR used primers specific to each TRBV and TRBJ gene. One entry per CDR3 protein, called by TCRdb with MiXCR from the multiplex PCR reads. The sample includes more than 9,000 distinct CDR3 sequences, about 54% of them seen just once. The specimen was PBMCs, collected before or after stereotactic body radiation therapy (not recorded which). These receptors originate from a donor aged 50 or older with non-small cell lung cancer.

The CDR3 here is CSARGGASANNEQFF. The CDR3 DNA is TGCAGTGCCCGAGGGGGCGCTAGCGCTAACAATGAGCAGTTCTTC. This chain connects TRBV20-1 to TRBJ2-1; TRBD1 might be the D (7 bases). The CDR3 consists of 15 residues. V was clipped by 6 bases and J by 5 bases, with 20 bases between them. CDR1 DFQATT and CDR2 SNEGSKA come from the germline V gene (reference sequence).

By proportion, this clonotype is medium-sized. The V call is TRBV7-9, the J call TRBJ1-2, with 9 bases matching TRBD1. Unmatched junction bases numbered 21, after V lost 2 bases and J lost 8 bases. Germline CDR1 SEHNR, CDR2 FQNEAQ (reference sequence). The CDR3 is 19 residues long. The CDR3 nucleotides are TGTGCCAGCAGCTTAAGGCTCGGACAGGGGTACGAGTTCTCAGGAGGCTACACCTTC. Translated: CASSLRLGQGYEFSGGYTF.

As regards this clonotype: Germline is not matched at one junction end, which may reflect a read error. This chain joins TRBV12-5 and TRBJ2-3; 7 bases fit TRBD2. Per the germline V gene, CDR1 is LGHNT and CDR2 is FRNRAP. The CDR3 extends over 16 amino acids. CDR3 nucleotides: TGCGCTAGTGGTTATGGGGCCAGGGAGGGGACAGATACGCAGTATTTT. The encoded protein is CASGYGAREGTDTQYF. Using reference TRBV12-5 and TRBJ2-3 for the parts outside the CDR3, the full variable domain is DARVTQTPRHKVTEMGQEVTMRCQPILGHNTVFWYRQTMMQGLELLAYFRNRAPLDDSGMPKDRFSAEMPDATLATLKIQPSEPRDSAVYFCASGYGAREGTDTQYFGPGTRLTVL.

The chain uses TRBV7-2 and TRBJ2-3; possible D gene TRBD1, 6 bases. Trimming stripped 1 base from V and 5 bases from J, with 13 bases between. Per the germline V gene, CDR1 is SGHTA and CDR2 is FQGNSA. This CDR3 is 15 amino acids long. The CDR3 protein is CASSLGTARGDTQYF. For the CDR3, the DNA is TGTGCCAGCAGCTTAGGAACGGCCAGGGGAGATACGCAGTATTTT.

This clonotype was seen only once. This sequence joins TRBV20-1 and TRBJ1-5; D is undetermined. Deletions cut 7 bases from V and 5 bases from J, with 12 bases between. CDR3 length equals 12 residues. Germline values: CDR1 DFQATT, CDR2 SNEGSKA (reference sequence). CDR3: CSVGSGDQPQHF. DNA for the CDR3: TGCAGTGTAGGAAGCGGTGATCAGCCCCAGCATTTT.

V is TRBV12-5 and J is TRBJ2-3, with D perhaps matching TRBD1 (6 bases). Per the germline V gene, CDR1 is LGHNT and CDR2 is FRNRAP. Trimming removed 1 base from V and 1 base from J, with 9 bases in between. This CDR3 has 15 amino acids. DNA of the CDR3: TGTGCTAGTGGTTTGGAAACAGGGCGCACAGATACGCAGTATTTT. Residues: CASGLETGRTDTQYF.

This rearrangement joins TRBV5-1 to TRBJ2-2, with D hard to call. Germline CDR1 SGHRS, CDR2 YFSETQ. Deletions cut 0 bases from V and 3 bases from J, with 6 bases between. The CDR3 sequence is 14 residues long. CDR3 DNA: TGCGCCAGCAGCTTGGTGCTAGACACCGGGGAGCTGTTTTTT. Translation: CASSLVLDTGELFF.

A word on this clonotype: A read error likely explains this, since a far larger clone differs by one base. The gene calls are TRBV7-2 and TRBJ2-3; D may be TRBD1 (5 bases). The CDR3 is made up of 14 amino acids. Germline V gene data show CDR1 as SGHTA and CDR2 as FQGNSA. Trimming removed 7 bases from V and 4 bases from J, with 15 bases in between. The CDR3 sequence is CASIRDSPPDTQYF. For the CDR3, the DNA is TGTGCCAGCATCCGAGACAGTCCCCCAGATACGCAGTATTTT.